The rows below give T cell receptor beta chains drawn from one sample of a study of early T cells in non-severe SARS-CoV-2 infection. One entry per CDR3 protein results from TCRdb running MiXCR on the 5' RACE reads. Here the sample spans under 95,000 distinct CDR3 sequences, roughly 12% being singletons. Specimen: whole blood. These TCRs come from an adult who was a healthcare worker with PCR-confirmed SARS-CoV-2 infection or an uninfected control (not recorded which). CDR3s include the opening cysteine and the closing phenylalanine or tryptophan. The order of the fields is CDR3 protein, CDR3 DNA, J gene, V gene, clone size, D gene. The D gene is left open where the match is weak. Clone size is shown for a subset of rows, as once, few, many or a class of expanded clone.

CDR3: CASSESGTYSYNSPLHF
DNA: TGCGCCAGCAGTGAGTCGGGCACTTACTCCTATAATTCACCCCTCCACTTT
J: TRBJ1-6
V: TRBV10-2
size: few
D: NA

CDR3: CASSLPSGNTIYF
DNA: TGTGCCAGCAGCTTGCCCTCTGGAAACACCATATATTTT
J: TRBJ1-3
V: TRBV5-4
size: many
D: NA

CDR3: CAWDASGTGELFF
DNA: TGTGCCTGGGATGCGAGTGGCACCGGGGAGCTGTTTTTT
J: TRBJ2-2
V: TRBV30
size: few
D: NA

CDR3: CASSSPSEGQGMVEYF
DNA: TGTGCCAGCAGTTCCCCCTCCGAAGGGCAGGGAATGGTGGAGTACTTC
J: TRBJ2-4
V: TRBV28
size: many
D: NA

CDR3: CSVARMNTEAFF
DNA: TGCAGCGTAGCCAGGATGAACACTGAAGCTTTCTTT
J: TRBJ1-1
V: TRBV29-1
size: NA
D: NA

CDR3: CASSVDWTAYGYTF
DNA: TGTGCCAGCAGCGTAGATTGGACAGCCTATGGCTACACCTTC
J: TRBJ1-2
V: TRBV9
size: many
D: NA

CDR3: CASGLVYLSPNEQFF
DNA: TGTGCTAGTGGTTTGGTCTATCTTTCCCCCAATGAGCAGTTCTTC
J: TRBJ2-1
V: TRBV12-5
size: many
D: NA

CDR3: CASSSGQGSQPQHF
DNA: TGTGCCAGCAGTTCTGGACAGGGTAGTCAGCCCCAGCATTTT
J: TRBJ1-5
V: TRBV27
size: few
D: TRBD1

CDR3: CASIKRGGHTGELFF
DNA: TGTGCCAGCATAAAGCGGGGGGGCCACACCGGGGAGCTGTTTTTT
J: TRBJ2-2
V: TRBV11-2
size: NA
D: TRBD2

CDR3: CASSSTSRKGYTF
DNA: TGTGCCAGCAGTTCCACAAGCAGGAAAGGCTACACCTTC
J: TRBJ1-2
V: TRBV28
size: NA
D: NA

CDR3: CATSSTPRAGRYEQYF
DNA: TGTGCCACCAGCTCTACCCCGCGGGCAGGGCGGTACGAGCAGTACTTC
J: TRBJ2-7
V: TRBV15
size: many
D: NA

CDR3: CASSLFGAPSGYTF
DNA: TGTGCCAGCAGCTTGTTCGGGGCCCCGTCTGGCTACACCTTC
J: TRBJ1-2
V: TRBV7-9
size: few
D: NA

CDR3: CASSPQGGSYEQYF
DNA: TGTGCCAGCAGCCCTCAAGGGGGCTCCTACGAGCAGTACTTC
J: TRBJ2-7
V: TRBV7-3
size: many
D: NA

CDR3: CAISVSSLGVSYEQYF
DNA: TGTGCCATCAGTGTTTCCTCCTTGGGGGTTTCCTACGAGCAGTACTTC
J: TRBJ2-7
V: TRBV10-3
size: few
D: NA

CDR3: CAWRDGGSDTGELFF
DNA: TGTGCCTGGAGGGATGGCGGGAGCGACACCGGGGAGCTGTTTTTT
J: TRBJ2-2
V: TRBV30
size: once
D: TRBD2

CDR3: CASSVAASGVYNEQFF
DNA: TGTGCCAGCAGCGTAGCGGCTAGCGGAGTGTACAATGAGCAGTTCTTC
J: TRBJ2-1
V: TRBV9
size: NA
D: TRBD2

CDR3: CASSLDGVVLAGDEQYF
DNA: TGTGCCAGCAGCTTGGACGGTGTGGTGCTAGCGGGAGACGAGCAGTACTTC
J: TRBJ2-7
V: TRBV5-5
size: NA
D: TRBD2

CDR3: CSARARTGGNSPLHF
DNA: TGCAGTGCTAGAGCTCGGACAGGGGGAAATTCACCCCTCCACTTT
J: TRBJ1-6
V: TRBV20-1
size: many
D: TRBD1

CDR3: CASSSDGDPYEQYF
DNA: TGTGCCAGCAGCTCGGACGGGGACCCCTACGAGCAGTACTTC
J: TRBJ2-7
V: TRBV7-9
size: NA
D: NA

CDR3: CASSLDNGANTEAFF
DNA: TGTGCCAGCAGCTTAGACAACGGGGCGAACACTGAAGCTTTCTTT
J: TRBJ1-1
V: TRBV7-3
size: many
D: NA

CDR3: CASSGGRNQETQYF
DNA: TGTGCCAGCAGTGGGGGCAGGAACCAAGAGACCCAGTACTTC
J: TRBJ2-5
V: TRBV25-1
size: many
D: NA

CDR3: CASSLAYQETQYF
DNA: TGTGCCAGCAGCTTAGCCTACCAAGAGACCCAGTACTTC
J: TRBJ2-5
V: TRBV7-2
size: NA
D: NA

CDR3: CATREGIGTGELFF
DNA: TGTGCCACCCGGGAGGGCATCGGCACCGGGGAGCTGTTTTTT
J: TRBJ2-2
V: TRBV6-5
size: many
D: TRBD2

CDR3: CAWSNFQGINQPQHF
DNA: TGTGCCTGGAGTAACTTTCAGGGGATCAATCAGCCCCAGCATTTT
J: TRBJ1-5
V: TRBV30
size: NA
D: NA

CDR3: CASNREGTAWGFF
DNA: TGTGCCAGCAATCGAGAGGGGACAGCCTGGGGGTTCTTC
J: TRBJ2-1
V: TRBV2
size: few
D: TRBD1